The 14 T cell receptor beta chains presented below share a single source sample, sequenced in a study of response to subunit inactivated influenza vaccine. TCRdb used MiXCR to reprocess the RT-PCR reads, holding one entry per CDR3 protein. The data show hundreds of thousands of distinct CDR3 sequences, about 14% seen once. The sample in question was PBMCs from blood, obtained approximately 15 days before vaccination. These receptors originate from a man aged 50 to 60 who received an inactivated influenza vaccine.

This clonotype has ten or more counts. CDR3 residues: CASSLSEDYGYTF. CDR3 nucleotides: TGCGCCAGCAGCTTGTCCGAGGACTATGGCTACACCTTC. The chain combines TRBV5-1 with TRBJ1-2; D unresolved. Per the germline V gene, CDR1 is SGHRS and CDR2 is YFSETQ. The V end lost 1 base, the J end lost 3 bases, and 7 bases lay between the germline ends. The CDR3 spans 13 residues. The whole variable domain, remainder taken from reference TRBV5-1 and TRBJ1-2, is KAGVTQTPRYLIKTRGQQVTLSCSPISGHRSVSWYQQTPGQGLQFLFEYFSETQRNKGNFPGRFSGRQFSNSRSEMNVSTLELGDSALYLCASSLSEDYGYTFGSGTRLTVV.

This clonotype was picked up many times. The gene calls are TRBV20-1 and TRBJ2-3; D gene uncertain. Between the trimmed V and J ends, which lost 4 bases and 2 bases, there was a span of 4 bases. Germline CDR1 DFQATT, CDR2 SNEGSKA (reference sequence). This CDR3 is 11 amino acids long. The CDR3 loop reads CSATTTDTQYF. In DNA form, the CDR3 reads TGCAGTGCTACAACCACAGATACGCAGTATTTT.

The chain is built from TRBV7-2 and TRBJ1-6; the match to TRBD1 covers 11 bases. Germline-derived CDR1 and CDR2 are SGHTA and FQGNSA. This CDR3 comprises 13 residues. V was pared by 3 bases and J by 14 bases, with 3 bases of the junction left unmatched. CDR3 sequence: CASSLDRGLTLHF. CDR3 sequence (DNA): TGTGCCAGCAGCTTGGACAGGGGGCTCACCCTCCACTTT.

The chain is built from TRBV7-2 and TRBJ1-5; no reliable D call. V lost 3 bases, J lost 11 bases, and 20 bases lay in between. This CDR3 comprises 15 residues. Germline loops: CDR1 SGHTA, CDR2 FQGNSA. CDR3 sequence: CASSLHFSTGGAQHF. In DNA form, the CDR3 reads TGTGCCAGCAGCTTGCACTTCTCGACTGGAGGAGCCCAGCATTTT. Supplemented by reference TRBV7-2 and TRBJ1-5, the full variable domain reads GAGVSQSPSNKVTEKGKDVELRCDPISGHTALYWYRQSLGQGLEFLIYFQGNSAPDKSGLPSDRFSAERTGGSVSTLTIQRTQQEDSAVYLCASSLHFSTGGAQHFGDGTRLSIL.

This clonotype was detected many times. The CDR3 loop reads CASSQEGHSNTEAFF. The CDR3 DNA sequence: TGTGCCAGCAGCCAAGAAGGACACTCGAACACTGAAGCTTTCTTT. The rearrangement links TRBV3-1 to TRBJ1-1; a weak D match, TRBD1 (5 bases). The V gene lost 0 bases and the J gene lost 1 base, with 9 bases spanning the gap. The CDR3 consists of 15 residues. Germline V gives CDR1 LGHDT, CDR2 YNNKEL (reference sequence). Using reference TRBV3-1 and TRBJ1-1 for the parts outside the CDR3, the full variable domain is DTAVSQTPKYLVTQMGNDKSIKCEQNLGHDTMYWYKQDSKKFLKIMFSYNNKELIINETVPNRFSPKSPDKAHLNLHINSLELGDSAVYFCASSQEGHSNTEAFFGQGTRLTVV.

This clonotype was recorded at least ten times. The CDR3 DNA sequence: TGCGCCAGCAGCTTTCAGGGGAAGAGTGAAGCTTTCTTT. This sequence encodes CASSFQGKSEAFF. The chain uses TRBV5-1 and TRBJ1-1; tentatively, D is TRBD1 (6 bases). Trimming took off 2 bases at V and 7 bases at J, with 12 bases between the two ends. The CDR3 is 13 amino acids. Germline CDR1 reads SGHRS; CDR2 reads YFSETQ. Complete variable domain (other parts from reference TRBV5-1 and TRBJ1-1): KAGVTQTPRYLIKTRGQQVTLSCSPISGHRSVSWYQQTPGQGLQFLFEYFSETQRNKGNFPGRFSGRQFSNSRSEMNVSTLELGDSALYLCASSFQGKSEAFFGQGTRLTVV.

J is TRBJ2-2 and V is TRBV12-3 or TRBV12-4; D is uncertain. This CDR3 has 13 amino acids. V shed 5 bases and J shed 6 bases, with 10 bases lying between them. The CDR3 region is CASSIRVAGELFF. The CDR3 bases are TGTGCCAGCAGTATTAGGGTTGCCGGGGAGCTGTTTTTT.

The gene calls are TRBV7-6 and TRBJ2-3; perhaps TRBD1 as D (6 bases). V gave up 3 bases and J gave up 2 bases, with 12 bases separating them. The CDR3 has 15 amino acids. The germline gives CDR1 SGHVS, CDR2 FNYEAQ. The CDR3 nucleotides are TGTGCCAGCAGCTTGACGGACAGAAACACAGATACGCAGTATTTT. It codes for CASSLTDRNTDTQYF.

This clonotype has more than one count but fewer than ten. This chain uses TRBV4-3 with TRBJ2-1; 7 bases agree with TRBD1. CDR1 is LGHNA, CDR2 YSLEER, per germline. The CDR3 is 15 amino acids. The J segment lost 8 bases and the V segment lost 4 bases, leaving 11 bases of the junction unmatched. CDR3 sequence (DNA): TGCGCCAGCAGCCCCGGGACCCAAGGGGGCGATGAGCAGTTCTTC. It specifies CASSPGTQGGDEQFF.

The chain recombines TRBV24-1 with TRBJ2-5; TRBD2 matches at 11 bases. The CDR3 is made up of 15 amino acids. Losses at the gene ends were 5 bases for V and 0 bases for J; bases not matched to a gene: 1. Germline CDR1 is KGHDR and CDR2 is SFDVKD. This CDR3 is CATSGLAGNQETQYF. The CDR3 nucleotides read TGTGCCACCAGTGGACTAGCGGGGAACCAAGAGACCCAGTACTTC.

The chain recombines TRBV2 with TRBJ2-1; TRBD1 is a possible D gene (5 bases). The CDR3 has 15 residues. V was pared by 2 bases and J by 7 bases, with 15 bases between. CDR1 SNHLY and CDR2 FYNNEI come from the germline V gene. Here the CDR3 reads CASSESRTPLNEQFF. CDR3 nucleotides: TGTGCCAGCAGTGAATCCCGGACACCATTAAATGAGCAGTTCTTC.

This clonotype was observed a handful of times. The rearrangement joins TRBV20-1 to TRBJ1-6, with 7 bases lining up with TRBD1. Germline CDR1 reads DFQATT; CDR2 reads SNEGSKA (reference sequence). After removal of 3 bases from V and 5 bases from J, the junction contained 4 bases not matched to a gene. This CDR3 has 14 amino acids. The CDR3 DNA sequence: TGCAGTGCTAGTATGACAGGGAATAATTCACCCCTCCACTTT. Translating gives CSASMTGNNSPLHF.

CDR3 in amino acids: CASSLLGRQYEQYF. CDR3 coding DNA: TGTGCCAGCAGCTTACTGGGACGACAATACGAGCAGTACTTC. The chain joins TRBV7-9 to TRBJ2-7; D may match TRBD1 or TRBD2 (5 bases each). Deletions cut 2 bases from V and 4 bases from J, with 12 bases between. Germline CDR1 and CDR2: SEHNR and FQNEAQ (reference sequence). The CDR3 has 14 amino acids.

In this sample, this clonotype turned up a few times. The V call is TRBV5-1, the J call TRBJ2-2; D gene ambiguous. The CDR3 spans 15 residues. Trimming removed 4 bases at V and 1 base at J, with 11 bases between. From germline, CDR1 is SGHRS and CDR2 YFSETQ. CDR3 nucleotide sequence: TGCGCCAGCAGCACTTGGACGAGGAACACCGGGGAGCTGTTTTTT. As protein: CASSTWTRNTGELFF.